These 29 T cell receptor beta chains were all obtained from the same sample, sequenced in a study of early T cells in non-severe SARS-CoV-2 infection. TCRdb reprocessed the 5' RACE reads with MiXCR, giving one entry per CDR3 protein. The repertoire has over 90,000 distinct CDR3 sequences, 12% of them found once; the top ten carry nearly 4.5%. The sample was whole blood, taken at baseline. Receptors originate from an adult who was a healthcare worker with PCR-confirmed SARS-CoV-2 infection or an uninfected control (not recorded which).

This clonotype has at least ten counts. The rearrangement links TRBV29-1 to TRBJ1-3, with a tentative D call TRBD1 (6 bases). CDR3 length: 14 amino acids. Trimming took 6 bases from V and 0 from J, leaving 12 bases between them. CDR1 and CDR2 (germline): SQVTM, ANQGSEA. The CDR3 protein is CSVRQDYSGNTIYF. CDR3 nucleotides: TGCAGCGTCAGACAGGACTACTCTGGAAACACCATATATTTT.

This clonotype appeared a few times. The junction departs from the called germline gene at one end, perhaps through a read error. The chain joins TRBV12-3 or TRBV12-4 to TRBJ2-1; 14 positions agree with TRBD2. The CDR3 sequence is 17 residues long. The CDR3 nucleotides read TGTGCCAGCAGTTCCACACGACTAGCGGGGGGGGACAATGAGCAGCTCTTC. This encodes CASSSTRLAGGDNEQLF.

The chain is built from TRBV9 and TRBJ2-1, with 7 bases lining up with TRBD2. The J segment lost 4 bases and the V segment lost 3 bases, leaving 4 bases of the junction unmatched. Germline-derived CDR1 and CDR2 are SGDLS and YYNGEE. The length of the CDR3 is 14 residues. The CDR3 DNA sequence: TGTGCCAGCAGCGGGGCGGGAGCTTACAATGAGCAGTTCTTC. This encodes CASSGAGAYNEQFF.

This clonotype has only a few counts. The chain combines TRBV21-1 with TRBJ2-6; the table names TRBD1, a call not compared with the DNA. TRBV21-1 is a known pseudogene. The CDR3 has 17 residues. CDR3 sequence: CASSDDRACSGANVLTF. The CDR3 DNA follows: TGTGCCAGCAGCGACGACAGGGCCTGCTCTGGGGCCAACGTCCTGACTTTC.

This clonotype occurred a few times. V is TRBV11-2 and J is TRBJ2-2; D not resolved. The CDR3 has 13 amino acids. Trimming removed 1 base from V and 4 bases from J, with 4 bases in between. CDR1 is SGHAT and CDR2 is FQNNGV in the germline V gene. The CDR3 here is CASSLVVTGELFF. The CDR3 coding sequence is TGTGCCAGCAGCTTAGTGGTCACCGGGGAGCTGTTTTTT.

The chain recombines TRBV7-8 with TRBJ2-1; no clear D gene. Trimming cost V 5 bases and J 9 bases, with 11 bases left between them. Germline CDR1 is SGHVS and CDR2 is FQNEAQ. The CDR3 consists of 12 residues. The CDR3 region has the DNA TGTGCCAGCAGCCCACCCGCGTCTGAGCAGTTCTTC. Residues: CASSPPASEQFF.

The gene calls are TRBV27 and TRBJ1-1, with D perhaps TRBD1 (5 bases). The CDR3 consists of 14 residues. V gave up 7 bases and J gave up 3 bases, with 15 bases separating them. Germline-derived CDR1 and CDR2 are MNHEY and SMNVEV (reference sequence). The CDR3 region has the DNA TGTGCCAGCACGACGGGGACCTCCTACACTGAAGCTTTCTTT. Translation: CASTTGTSYTEAFF.

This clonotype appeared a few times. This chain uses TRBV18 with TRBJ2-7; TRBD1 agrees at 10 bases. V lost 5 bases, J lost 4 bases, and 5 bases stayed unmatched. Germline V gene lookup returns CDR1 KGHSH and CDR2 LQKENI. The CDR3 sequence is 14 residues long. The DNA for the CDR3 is TGTGCCAGCTCAGGCGACAGGGGGCCATACGAGCAGTACTTC. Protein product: CASSGDRGPYEQYF. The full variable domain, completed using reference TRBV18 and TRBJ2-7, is NAGVMQNPRHLVRRRGQEARLRCSPMKGHSHVYWYRQLPEEGLKFMVYLQKENIIDESGMPKERFSAEFPKEGPSILRIQQVVRGDSAAYFCASSGDRGPYEQYFGPGTRLTVT.

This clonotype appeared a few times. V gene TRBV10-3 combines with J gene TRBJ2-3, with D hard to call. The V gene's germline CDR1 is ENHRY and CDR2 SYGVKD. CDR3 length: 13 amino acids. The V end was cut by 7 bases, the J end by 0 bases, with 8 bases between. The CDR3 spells CAIKTFSTDTQYF. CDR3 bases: TGTGCCATCAAGACGTTTAGCACAGATACGCAGTATTTT.

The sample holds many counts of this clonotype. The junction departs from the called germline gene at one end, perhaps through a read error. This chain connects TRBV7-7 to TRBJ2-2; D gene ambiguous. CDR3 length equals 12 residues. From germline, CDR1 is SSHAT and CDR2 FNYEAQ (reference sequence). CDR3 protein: CASSSLPGELFF. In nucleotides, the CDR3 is TGTGCTAGCAGCTCCCTCCCCGGGGAGCTGTTTTTT.

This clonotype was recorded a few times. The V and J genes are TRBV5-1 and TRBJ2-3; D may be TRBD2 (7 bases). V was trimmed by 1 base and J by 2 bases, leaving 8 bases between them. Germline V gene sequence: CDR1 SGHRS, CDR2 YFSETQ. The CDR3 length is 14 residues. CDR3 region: CASSLRGATDTQYF. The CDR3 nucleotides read TGCGCCAGCAGCTTGCGGGGGGCCACAGATACGCAGTATTTT.

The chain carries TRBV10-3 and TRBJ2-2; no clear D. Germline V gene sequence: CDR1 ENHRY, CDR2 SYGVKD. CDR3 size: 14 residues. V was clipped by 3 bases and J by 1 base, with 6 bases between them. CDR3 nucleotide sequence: TGTGCCATCAGTGACAGAAGGAACACCGGGGAGCTGTTTTTT. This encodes CAISDRRNTGELFF.

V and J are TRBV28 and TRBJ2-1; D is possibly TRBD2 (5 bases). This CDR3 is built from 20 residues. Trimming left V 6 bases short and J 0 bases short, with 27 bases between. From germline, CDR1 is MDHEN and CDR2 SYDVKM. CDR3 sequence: CASSLPLVRSGVSSYNEQFF. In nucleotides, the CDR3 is TGTGCCAGCAGCCTGCCGCTAGTCCGTTCCGGGGTTAGCTCCTACAATGAGCAGTTCTTC.

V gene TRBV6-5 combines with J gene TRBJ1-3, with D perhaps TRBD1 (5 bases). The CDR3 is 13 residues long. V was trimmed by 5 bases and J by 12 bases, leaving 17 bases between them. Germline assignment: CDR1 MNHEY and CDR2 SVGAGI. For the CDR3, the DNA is TGTGCCAGCAGTACCCGGGGGTCGGGAGGCATATATTTT. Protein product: CASSTRGSGGIYF.

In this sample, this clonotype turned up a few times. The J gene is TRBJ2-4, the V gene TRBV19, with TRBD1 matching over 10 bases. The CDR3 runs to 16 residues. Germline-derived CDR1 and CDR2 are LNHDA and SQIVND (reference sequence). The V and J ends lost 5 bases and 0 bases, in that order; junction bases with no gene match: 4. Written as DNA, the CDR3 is TGTGCCAGTAGTTCCGACAGGGGGCTAGCCAAAAACATTCAGTACTTC. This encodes CASSSDRGLAKNIQYF.

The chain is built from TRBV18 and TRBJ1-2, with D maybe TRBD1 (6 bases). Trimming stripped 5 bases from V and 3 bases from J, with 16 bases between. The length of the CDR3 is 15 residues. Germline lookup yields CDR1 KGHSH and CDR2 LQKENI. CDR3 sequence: CASSSYGGPDYGYTF. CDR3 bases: TGTGCCAGCTCATCCTATGGGGGGCCGGACTATGGCTACACCTTC.

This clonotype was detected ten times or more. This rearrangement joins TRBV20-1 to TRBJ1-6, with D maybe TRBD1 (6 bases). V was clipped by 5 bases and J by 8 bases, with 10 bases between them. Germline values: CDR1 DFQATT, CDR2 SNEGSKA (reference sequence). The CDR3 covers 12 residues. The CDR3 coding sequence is TGCAGTGCTTTATACAGGGATTCACCCCTCCACTTT. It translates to CSALYRDSPLHF.

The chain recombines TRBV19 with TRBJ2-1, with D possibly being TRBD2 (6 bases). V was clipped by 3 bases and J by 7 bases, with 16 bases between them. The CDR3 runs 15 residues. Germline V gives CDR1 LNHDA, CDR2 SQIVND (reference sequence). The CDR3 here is CASSIATGVQNEQFF. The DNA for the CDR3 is TGTGCCAGTAGTATCGCGACGGGAGTACAAAATGAGCAGTTCTTC.

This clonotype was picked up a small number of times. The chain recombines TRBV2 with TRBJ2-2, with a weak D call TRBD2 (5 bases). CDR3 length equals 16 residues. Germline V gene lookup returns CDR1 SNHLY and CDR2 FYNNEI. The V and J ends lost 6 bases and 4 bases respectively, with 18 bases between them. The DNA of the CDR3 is TGTGCCAGCAGCCGTACGTCTCGCCGGGGCACCGGGGAGCTGTTTTTT. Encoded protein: CASSRTSRRGTGELFF.

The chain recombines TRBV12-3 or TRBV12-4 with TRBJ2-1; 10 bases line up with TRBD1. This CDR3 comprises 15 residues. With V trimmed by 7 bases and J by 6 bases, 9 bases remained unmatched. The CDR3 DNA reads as TGTGCCAGCACTACCTCATGGACAGGGGGCAATGAGCAGTTCTTC. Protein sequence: CASTTSWTGGNEQFF.

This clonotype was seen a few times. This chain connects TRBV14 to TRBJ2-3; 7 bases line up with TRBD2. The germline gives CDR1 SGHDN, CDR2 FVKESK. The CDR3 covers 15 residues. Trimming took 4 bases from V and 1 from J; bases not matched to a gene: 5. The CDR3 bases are TGTGCCAGCAGCCTCCGGGACTATCGCACAGATACGCAGTATTTT. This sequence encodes CASSLRDYRTDTQYF.

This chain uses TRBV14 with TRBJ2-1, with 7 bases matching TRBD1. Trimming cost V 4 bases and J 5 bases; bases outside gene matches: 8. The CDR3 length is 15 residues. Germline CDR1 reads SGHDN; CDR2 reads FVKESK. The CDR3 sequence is CASSPPGTGDNEQFF. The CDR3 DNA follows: TGTGCCAGCAGCCCTCCCGGCACAGGGGACAATGAGCAGTTCTTC.

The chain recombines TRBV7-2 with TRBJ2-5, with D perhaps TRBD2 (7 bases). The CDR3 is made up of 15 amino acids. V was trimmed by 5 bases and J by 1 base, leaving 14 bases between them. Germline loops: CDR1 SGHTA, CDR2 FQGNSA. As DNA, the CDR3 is TGTGCCAGCAGCCCCGGGGGGCCCTTCCAAGAGACCCAGTACTTC. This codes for CASSPGGPFQETQYF.

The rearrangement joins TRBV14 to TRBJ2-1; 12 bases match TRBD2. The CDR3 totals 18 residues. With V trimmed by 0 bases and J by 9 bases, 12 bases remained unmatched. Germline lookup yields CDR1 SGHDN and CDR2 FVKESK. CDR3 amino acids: CASSQDLAGGPMFTEQFF. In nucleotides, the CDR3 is TGTGCCAGCAGCCAAGACCTAGCGGGGGGGCCGATGTTTACTGAGCAGTTCTTC.

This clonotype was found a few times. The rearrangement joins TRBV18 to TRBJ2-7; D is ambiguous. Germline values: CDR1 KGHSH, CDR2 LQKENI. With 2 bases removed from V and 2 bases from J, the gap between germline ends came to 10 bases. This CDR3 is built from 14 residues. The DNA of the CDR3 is TGTGCCAGCTCACCAGAGACTGTTACCTACGAGCAGTACTTC. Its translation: CASSPETVTYEQYF.

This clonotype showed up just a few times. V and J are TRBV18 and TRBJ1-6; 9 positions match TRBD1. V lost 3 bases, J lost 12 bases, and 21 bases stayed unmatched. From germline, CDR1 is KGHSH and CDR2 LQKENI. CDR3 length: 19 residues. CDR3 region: CASSPLGQGILAMIQPLHF. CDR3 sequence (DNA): TGTGCCAGCTCACCGCTGGGACAGGGAATCCTCGCCATGATTCAACCCCTCCACTTT.

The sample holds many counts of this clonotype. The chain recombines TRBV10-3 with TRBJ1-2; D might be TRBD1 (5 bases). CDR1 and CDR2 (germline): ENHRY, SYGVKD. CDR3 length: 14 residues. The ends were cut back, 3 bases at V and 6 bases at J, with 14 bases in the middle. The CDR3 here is CAISDGEGTNGYTF. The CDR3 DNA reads TGTGCCATCAGTGATGGAGAAGGGACTAATGGCTACACCTTC.

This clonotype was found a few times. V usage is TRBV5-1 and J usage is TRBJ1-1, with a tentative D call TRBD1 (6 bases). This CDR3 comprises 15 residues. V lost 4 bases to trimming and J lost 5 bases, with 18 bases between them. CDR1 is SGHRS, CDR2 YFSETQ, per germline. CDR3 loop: CASSLAPAGVTEAFF. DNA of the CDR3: TGCGCCAGCAGCCTTGCCCCTGCAGGGGTGACTGAAGCTTTCTTT. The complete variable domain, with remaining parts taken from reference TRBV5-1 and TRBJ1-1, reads KAGVTQTPRYLIKTRGQQVTLSCSPISGHRSVSWYQQTPGQGLQFLFEYFSETQRNKGNFPGRFSGRQFSNSRSEMNVSTLELGDSALYLCASSLAPAGVTEAFFGQGTRLTVV.

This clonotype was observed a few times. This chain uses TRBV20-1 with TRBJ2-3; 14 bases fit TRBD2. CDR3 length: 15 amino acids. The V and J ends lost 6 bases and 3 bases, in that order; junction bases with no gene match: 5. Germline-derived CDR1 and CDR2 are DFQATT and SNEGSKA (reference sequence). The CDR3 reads CSAPRLAGGTDTQYF. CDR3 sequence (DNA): TGCAGTGCCCCTCGACTAGCGGGAGGGACAGATACGCAGTATTTT.